This passage covers 32 T cell receptor beta chains from one sample sequenced in a study of neurological immune-mediated disorders. TCRdb passed the 5' RACE reads through MiXCR, listing each CDR3 protein once. This table has approximately 40,000 distinct CDR3 sequences, 12% appearing once. The sample consisted of PBMCs. The receptors stem from a female donor in good health.

Sample share makes this clonotype medium-sized. The chain couples TRBV5-1 to TRBJ2-3, with 9 bases fitting TRBD2. Germline CDR1 reads SGHRS; CDR2 reads YFSETQ. The CDR3 totals 15 residues. The ends lost 2 bases at V and 5 bases at J; junction bases unmatched: 6. DNA of the CDR3: TGCGCCAGCAGCTTAAAGACTAGCGGCGTAGATACGCAGTATTTT. It codes for CASSLKTSGVDTQYF.

This clonotype was recorded at least ten times. The CDR3 region is CASSSRSNTEAFF. Written as DNA, the CDR3 is TGTGCCAGCAGCTCTCGGTCGAACACTGAAGCTTTCTTT. The rearrangement links TRBV7-2 to TRBJ1-1; D gene unclear. V lost 4 bases and J lost 1, with 7 bases in between. The CDR3 totals 13 residues. CDR1 SGHTA and CDR2 FQGNSA come from the germline V gene.

In its sample, this clonotype was seen many times. This sequence joins TRBV5-6 and TRBJ1-2, with a weak D call TRBD1 (6 bases). This CDR3 has 13 amino acids. The V and J ends lost 4 bases and 7 bases respectively, with 14 bases between them. The germline CDR1 and CDR2 sequences are SGHDT and YYEEEE. This CDR3 is CASSAEGGFGYTF. CDR3 coding DNA: TGTGCCAGCAGCGCAGAAGGGGGATTTGGCTACACCTTC. Filled out from reference TRBV5-6 and TRBJ1-2, the complete variable domain reads DAGVTQSPTHLIKTRGQQVTLRCSPKSGHDTVSWYQQALGQGPQFIFQYYEEEERQRGNFPDRFSGHQFPNYSSELNVNALLLGDSALYLCASSAEGGFGYTFGSGTRLTVV.

At least ten counts were recorded for this clonotype. The chain links TRBV29-1 to TRBJ1-2; D is undetermined. CDR1 is SQVTM, CDR2 ANQGSEA, per germline. The CDR3 spans 9 residues. Between the trimmed V and J ends, which lost 4 bases and 8 bases, there was a span of 5 bases. The CDR3 region has the DNA TGCAGCGTTGCTCTGGGCTACACCTTC. Its translation: CSVALGYTF.

Many counts were recorded for this clonotype. This chain links TRBV6-5 with TRBJ2-1; D uncertain. From germline, CDR1 is MNHEY and CDR2 SVGAGI. V was shortened by 5 bases and J by 9 bases, with 11 bases between the two germline ends. The CDR3 is 12 amino acids. CDR3 sequence reads: CASSGYGSEQFF. In nucleotides, the CDR3 is TGTGCCAGCAGTGGCTACGGTTCTGAGCAGTTCTTC.

Ten or more counts support this clonotype. The rearrangement uses TRBV6-6 and TRBJ1-2; D is ambiguous. The CDR3 runs to 13 residues. CDR1 and CDR2 (germline): MNHNY, SVGAGI (reference sequence). V gave up 2 bases and J gave up 8 bases, with 12 bases separating them. The CDR3 loop reads CASSYRVGDGYTF. The CDR3 DNA is TGTGCCAGCAGTTACCGAGTGGGCGACGGCTACACCTTC.

Notes on this clonotype: Given a much more abundant clone one base away, this may be a read error. The V and J genes are TRBV2 and TRBJ2-2; tentative D call: TRBD2 (5 bases). The CDR3 has 15 amino acids. Germline lookup yields CDR1 SNHLY and CDR2 FYNNEI. As DNA, the CDR3 is TGTGCCAGCAGTGAATATTCGGGGTACACCGGGGAGATGTTTTTT. Residues: CASSEYSGYTGEMFF.

A note on this clonotype: A much larger clone differs from this one at a single base, so this may be a read error. The V gene is TRBV5-1, the J gene TRBJ2-1; no reliable D call. CDR1 SGHRS and CDR2 YFSETQ come from the germline V gene. V was pared by 9 bases and J by 7 bases, with 17 bases between. The CDR3 has 13 residues. The CDR3 spells CANTPLENNEQFF. Here the CDR3 DNA reads TGCGCCAACACCCCCCTGGAAAATAATGAGCAGTTCTTC.

CDR3 DNA: TGCAGTGCCTCCGCAGGGAAACCCCCTCAGCCCCAGCATTTT. Translating gives CSASAGKPPQPQHF. This rearrangement joins TRBV20-1 to TRBJ1-5, with D maybe TRBD1 (5 bases). This CDR3 spans 14 amino acids. The ends were cut back, 6 bases at V and 6 bases at J, with 18 bases in the middle. In germline, CDR1 is DFQATT, CDR2 SNEGSKA (reference sequence).

This clonotype was seen a handful of times. The rearrangement uses TRBV7-9 and TRBJ1-5; possible D gene TRBD1, 5 bases. The V gene's germline CDR1 is SEHNR and CDR2 FQNEAQ (reference sequence). The CDR3 sequence is 14 residues long. The germline V and J ends were trimmed by 4 bases and 7 bases, with 14 bases remaining between them. This CDR3 reads CASSSGGTGQPQHF. CDR3 bases: TGTGCCAGCAGCTCCGGCGGGACGGGGCAGCCCCAGCATTTT.

About this clonotype itself: A much larger clonotype is one base distant, so this may be a read error. No conserved phenylalanine or tryptophan ends this CDR3, so it is likely a read error. This chain uses TRBV19 with TRBJ1-2; D remains unclear. The CDR3 totals 15 residues. Germline lookup yields CDR1 LNHDA and CDR2 SQIVND (reference sequence). V shed 3 bases and J shed 1 base, with 12 bases lying between them. CDR3 in amino acids: CASSIKQRFNYGYTV. CDR3 DNA: TGTGCCAGTAGTATCAAACAGAGATTTAACTATGGCTACACCGTC.

This clonotype was seen at least ten times. This chain joins TRBV6-5 and TRBJ1-5; 8 bases map to TRBD1. CDR3 length: 17 residues. Per the germline V gene, CDR1 is MNHEY and CDR2 is SVGAGI. The J segment lost 1 base and the V segment lost 5 bases, leaving 10 bases of the junction unmatched. CDR3 residues: CASSPSGQGGSNQPQHF. The CDR3 bases are TGTGCCAGCAGTCCTTCTGGACAGGGAGGAAGCAATCAGCCCCAGCATTTT.

The V gene is TRBV12-3 or TRBV12-4, the J gene TRBJ1-1; 8 positions match TRBD1. This CDR3 spans 13 amino acids. Germline trimming cut 7 bases from V and 5 bases from J; bases unmatched to any gene: 6. The CDR3 DNA reads as TGTGCCAGCAACGACAGGGGAGGGACTGAAGCTTTCTTT. It yields the protein CASNDRGGTEAFF.

The V and J genes are TRBV7-2 and TRBJ2-1, with 11 nucleotides matching TRBD2. Per germline, CDR1 SGHTA and CDR2 FQGNSA. J lost 4 bases, V lost 3 bases, and 5 bases had no gene match. CDR3 length: 16 amino acids. Written as DNA, the CDR3 is TGTGCCAGCAGCTTGACCGGGACTAGCGGTTACAATGAGCAGTTCTTC. This encodes CASSLTGTSGYNEQFF.

This clonotype appeared many times. The chain has TRBV5-1 and TRBJ2-7; D gene unclear. The CDR3 sequence is 14 residues long. CDR1 is SGHRS and CDR2 is YFSETQ in the germline V gene. V was pared by 0 bases and J by 4 bases, with 11 bases between. CDR3 nucleotide sequence: TGCGCCAGCAGCTTGGACGGGCTTGGGTACGAGCAGTACTTC. It yields the protein CASSLDGLGYEQYF.

There are many counts of this clonotype. V gene TRBV27 combines with J gene TRBJ1-2; D might be TRBD1 (6 bases). Germline V gene sequence: CDR1 MNHEY, CDR2 SMNVEV (reference sequence). Trimming took off 3 bases at V and 8 bases at J, with 10 bases between the two ends. The CDR3 length is 12 residues. CDR3 DNA: TGTGCCAGCAGTTTGGATGGGGGCGGCTACACCTTC. It codes for CASSLDGGGYTF.

The sample holds many counts of this clonotype. CDR3 nucleotide sequence: TGTGCCAGCAGCCTTCTTAGCGGGAATGCAGATACGCAGTATTTT. This sequence encodes CASSLLSGNADTQYF. This rearrangement joins TRBV5-6 to TRBJ2-3, with 8 bases fitting TRBD2. The V gene end was trimmed by 4 bases and the J gene end by 4 bases; junction bases not matched to a gene: 8. Germline loops: CDR1 SGHDT, CDR2 YYEEEE. This CDR3 has 15 amino acids. The variable domain in full, with the rest retrieved from reference TRBV5-6 and TRBJ2-3, is DAGVTQSPTHLIKTRGQQVTLRCSPKSGHDTVSWYQQALGQGPQFIFQYYEEEERQRGNFPDRFSGHQFPNYSSELNVNALLLGDSALYLCASSLLSGNADTQYFGPGTRLTVL.

This clonotype was observed at least ten times. The chain carries TRBV29-1 and TRBJ2-7; possible D gene TRBD2, 5 bases. V was pared by 4 bases and J by 6 bases, with 16 bases between. Germline assignment: CDR1 SQVTM and CDR2 ANQGSEA. The CDR3 sequence is 13 residues long. This CDR3 reads CSVGARALAEQYF. CDR3 coding DNA: TGCAGCGTTGGGGCCCGGGCTCTAGCCGAGCAGTACTTC.

This clonotype was seen at least ten times. V usage is TRBV20-1 and J usage is TRBJ1-2; no clear D gene. CDR3 length: 12 amino acids. V shed 3 bases and J shed 4 bases, with 9 bases lying between them. Germline V gene sequence: CDR1 DFQATT, CDR2 SNEGSKA (reference sequence). The CDR3 spells CSASDGSYGYTF. CDR3 in DNA: TGCAGTGCTAGCGACGGTAGCTATGGCTACACCTTC.

This clonotype appeared many times. V and J are TRBV5-1 and TRBJ1-4; D is undetermined. Germline CDR1 SGHRS, CDR2 YFSETQ. Trimming pared 4 bases from V and 8 bases from J, leaving 15 bases between. The CDR3 totals 14 residues. DNA of the CDR3: TGCGCCAGCAGCGATCGGGAAGTCGGGGAAAAACTGTTTTTT. It translates to CASSDREVGEKLFF.

This clonotype occurred many times. CDR3 in DNA: TGTGCCAGCAGTTACTCGAGGGCAGGTGGGGCCAACGTCCTGACTTTC. Encoded protein: CASSYSRAGGANVLTF. The chain recombines TRBV6-5 with TRBJ2-6; tentatively, D is TRBD2 (5 bases). Trimming stripped 0 bases from V and 3 bases from J, with 9 bases between. Germline V gene sequence: CDR1 MNHEY, CDR2 SVGAGI. The length of the CDR3 is 16 residues.

This clonotype was seen at least ten times. This chain uses TRBV14 with TRBJ1-2, with D perhaps matching TRBD1 (6 bases). In germline, CDR1 is SGHDN, CDR2 FVKESK. Trimming cost V 2 bases and J 7 bases, with 11 bases left between them. The CDR3 runs 13 residues. The CDR3 protein is CASSQKGGSGYTF. The CDR3 coding sequence is TGTGCCAGCAGCCAAAAGGGGGGTTCTGGCTACACCTTC. Looking up the rest from reference TRBV14 and TRBJ1-2 gives the full variable domain: EAGVTQFPSHSVIEKGQTVTLRCDPISGHDNLYWYRRVMGKEIKFLLHFVKESKQDESGMPNNRFLAERTGGTYSTLKVQPAELEDSGVYFCASSQKGGSGYTFGSGTRLTVV.

This clonotype was detected ten times or more. The gene calls are TRBV5-1 and TRBJ2-3, with D unresolved. Germline V lookup: CDR1 SGHRS, CDR2 YFSETQ. V lost 7 bases, J lost 1 base, and 10 bases lay in between. CDR3 length equals 13 residues. CDR3: CASGLGGTDTQYF. The CDR3 nucleotides are TGCGCCAGCGGCCTTGGCGGCACAGATACGCAGTATTTT.

Regarding this clonotype: A read error may be the cause here, since a much bigger clone is one base away. The chain recombines TRBV7-2 with TRBJ2-2; no clear D gene. The CDR3 consists of 15 residues. V lost 10 bases and J 2 bases, leaving 17 bases between the germline ends. Germline V lookup: CDR1 SGHTA, CDR2 FQGNSA. As DNA, the CDR3 is TGTGCCAACACCCTGGGGTCACTAAACACCGGGGAGCTGTTTTTT. It yields the protein CANTLGSLNTGELFF.

This clonotype was seen many times. V usage is TRBV5-1 and J usage is TRBJ1-3; D may be TRBD1 (6 bases). The CDR3 extends over 15 amino acids. The V gene's germline CDR1 is SGHRS and CDR2 YFSETQ. V was shortened by 3 bases and J by 0 bases, with 10 bases between the two germline ends. The CDR3 loop reads CASSSGQRSGNTIYF. As DNA, the CDR3 is TGCGCCAGCAGCTCAGGACAGCGCTCTGGAAACACCATATATTTT. Based on the CDR3 plus reference TRBV5-1 and TRBJ1-3, the full variable domain is KAGVTQTPRYLIKTRGQQVTLSCSPISGHRSVSWYQQTPGQGLQFLFEYFSETQRNKGNFPGRFSGRQFSNSRSEMNVSTLELGDSALYLCASSSGQRSGNTIYFGEGSWLTVV.

This clonotype was seen a handful of times. V usage is TRBV20-1 and J usage is TRBJ2-2; possible D gene TRBD1, 5 bases. V lost 7 bases to trimming and J lost 5 bases, with 11 bases between them. The CDR3 extends over 12 amino acids. Germline lookup yields CDR1 DFQATT and CDR2 SNEGSKA (reference sequence). The CDR3 sequence is CSVLGDTGELFF. The CDR3 nucleotides read TGCAGTGTCCTAGGGGATACCGGGGAGCTGTTTTTT.

Concerning this clonotype: The junction departs from the called germline gene at one end, perhaps through a read error. The rearrangement joins TRBV9 to TRBJ2-1; D gene ambiguous. Germline lookup yields CDR1 SGDLS and CDR2 YYNGEE. The CDR3 extends over 14 amino acids. The DNA for the CDR3 is TGTGCCATCAGCGTAGACCCTTCTCTCGATGAGCAGTTCTTC. Translated: CAISVDPSLDEQFF.

This clonotype was seen ten or more times. The chain recombines TRBV7-8 with TRBJ2-1; 8 bases align to TRBD1. J was trimmed by 8 bases and V by 5 bases; bases with no gene match: 14. Germline CDR1 is SGHVS and CDR2 is FQNEAQ. There are 16 residues in the CDR3. In nucleotides, the CDR3 is TGTGCCAGCAGCCCCGCTCGGGGCAGGGGGCAGGATGAGCAGTTCTTC. This encodes CASSPARGRGQDEQFF.

A single count supports this clonotype. The chain uses TRBV15 and TRBJ2-5; D is possibly TRBD1 (5 bases). Looked up from germline, CDR1 is LNHNV and CDR2 is YYDKDF (reference sequence). The CDR3 has 14 residues. V dropped 3 bases and J dropped 1 base, with 9 bases sitting between them. The CDR3 coding sequence is TGTGCCACCAGCAGTGGGGCTTCCCAAGAGACCCAGTACTTC. Its translation is CATSSGASQETQYF.

This clonotype was counted many times. This chain connects TRBV15 to TRBJ2-1; TRBD2 aligns across 7 bases. J lost 0 bases, V lost 4 bases, and 9 bases had no gene match. Germline loops: CDR1 LNHNV, CDR2 YYDKDF (reference sequence). The CDR3 totals 17 residues. CDR3 sequence (DNA): TGTGCCACCAGCAAAAAAAGAGCGGGAAACTCCTACAATGAGCAGTTCTTC. Encoded protein: CATSKKRAGNSYNEQFF.

This clonotype appeared many times. The gene calls are TRBV12-3 or TRBV12-4 and TRBJ2-1, with 8 bases fitting TRBD2. The CDR3 covers 13 residues. V shed 1 base, J shed 7 bases, and the junction held 0 bases outside the gene matches. CDR3 bases: TGTGCCAGCAGTTTAGAGCGGGGGAATGAGCAGTTCTTC. Protein sequence: CASSLERGNEQFF.

Many counts were recorded for this clonotype. The chain couples TRBV7-8 to TRBJ1-1, with D hard to call. The V end was cut by 3 bases, the J end by 4 bases, with 9 bases between. Germline CDR1 is SGHVS and CDR2 is FQNEAQ. This CDR3 is built from 13 residues. CDR3 in DNA: TGTGCCAGCAGCTTTGCGCAAGCCACTGAAGCTTTCTTT. Its protein is CASSFAQATEAFF.